This T cell receptor beta chain was identified in a study of CD8+ T cells in alopecia areata. RNA, once extracted, was reverse transcribed into cDNA for use as the sequencing template. Produced via immunoSEQ multiplex PCR; TCRdb's table is partial and in-frame only. The repertoire consists of some 170,000 clones, with about 60% occurring once and the leading ten covering around 15%. Patients with alopecia areata provided lesional scalp punch biopsies as well as peripheral blood. The CDR3 sequence is 13 residues long. V was trimmed by 0 bases and J by 8 bases, leaving 8 bases between them. CDR1 and CDR2 from the germline V gene are SGHDN and FVKESK.

This specimen consisted of CD4+ T cells sorted from blood, obtained at week 0. The clonotype originates from a human donor with alopecia areata. This rearrangement joins TRBV14 to TRBJ2-4, with D possibly matching TRBD2 (6 bases). CDR3 DNA sequence: TGTGCCAGCAGCCAAGACAGGGAGGACATTCAGTACTTC. Protein product: CASSQDREDIQYF.